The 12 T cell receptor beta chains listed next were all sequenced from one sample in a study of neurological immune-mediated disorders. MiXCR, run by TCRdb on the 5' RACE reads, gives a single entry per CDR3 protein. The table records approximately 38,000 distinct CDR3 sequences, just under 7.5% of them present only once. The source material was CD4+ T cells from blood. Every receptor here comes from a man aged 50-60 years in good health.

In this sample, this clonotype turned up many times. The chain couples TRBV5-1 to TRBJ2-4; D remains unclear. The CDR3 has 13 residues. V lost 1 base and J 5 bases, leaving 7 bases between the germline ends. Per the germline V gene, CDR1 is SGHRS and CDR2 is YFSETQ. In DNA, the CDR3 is TGCGCCAGCAGCTTGAGGAGTGAAAACATTCAGTACTTC. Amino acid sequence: CASSLRSENIQYF. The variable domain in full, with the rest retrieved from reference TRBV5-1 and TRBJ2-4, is KAGVTQTPRYLIKTRGQQVTLSCSPISGHRSVSWYQQTPGQGLQFLFEYFSETQRNKGNFPGRFSGRQFSNSRSEMNVSTLELGDSALYLCASSLRSENIQYFGAGTRLSVL.

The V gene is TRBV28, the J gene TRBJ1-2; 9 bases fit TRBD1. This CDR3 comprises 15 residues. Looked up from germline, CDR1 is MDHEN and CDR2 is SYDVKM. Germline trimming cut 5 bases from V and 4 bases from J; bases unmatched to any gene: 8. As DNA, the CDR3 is TGTGCCAGCAGTCAGGGGACAGGGAAAGGCTATGGCTACACCTTC. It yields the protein CASSQGTGKGYGYTF.

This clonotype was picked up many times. The CDR3 DNA reads as TGTGCCACCAGCAGAGATCTGACTAGCGGGAGGAAGCTCAACGAGCAGTACTTC. It codes for CATSRDLTSGRKLNEQYF. The chain uses TRBV15 and TRBJ2-7, with TRBD2 matching over 13 bases. The CDR3 runs to 18 residues. Germline loops: CDR1 LNHNV, CDR2 YYDKDF (reference sequence). V dropped 0 bases and J dropped 5; count of bases not matched to a gene: 10.

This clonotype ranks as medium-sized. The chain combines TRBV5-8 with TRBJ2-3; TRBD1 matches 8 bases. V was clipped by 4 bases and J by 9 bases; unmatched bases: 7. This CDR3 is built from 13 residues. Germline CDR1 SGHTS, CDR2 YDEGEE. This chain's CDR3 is CASSRQGHGTQYF. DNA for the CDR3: TGTGCCAGCAGCCGACAGGGGCATGGGACGCAGTATTTT.

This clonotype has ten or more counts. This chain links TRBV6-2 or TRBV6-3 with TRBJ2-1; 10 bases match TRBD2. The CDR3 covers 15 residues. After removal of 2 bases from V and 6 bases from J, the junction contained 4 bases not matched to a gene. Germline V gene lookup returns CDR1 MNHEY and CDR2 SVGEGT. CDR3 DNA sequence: TGTGCCAGCAGTTACCCGGGACTAGCGAGCAATGAGCAGTTCTTC. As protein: CASSYPGLASNEQFF.

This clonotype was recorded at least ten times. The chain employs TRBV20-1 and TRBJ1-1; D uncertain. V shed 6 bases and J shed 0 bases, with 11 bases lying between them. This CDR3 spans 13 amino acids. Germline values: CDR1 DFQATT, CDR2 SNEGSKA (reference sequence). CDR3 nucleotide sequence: TGCAGTGCGGAGTGGGGTCTGAACACTGAAGCTTTCTTT. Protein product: CSAEWGLNTEAFF.

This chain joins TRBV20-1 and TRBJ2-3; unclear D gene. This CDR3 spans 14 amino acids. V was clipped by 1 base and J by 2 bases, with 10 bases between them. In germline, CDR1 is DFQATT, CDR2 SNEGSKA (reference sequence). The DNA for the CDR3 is TGCAGTGCTAGAGGCTTTCCTAACACAGATACGCAGTATTTT. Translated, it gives CSARGFPNTDTQYF.

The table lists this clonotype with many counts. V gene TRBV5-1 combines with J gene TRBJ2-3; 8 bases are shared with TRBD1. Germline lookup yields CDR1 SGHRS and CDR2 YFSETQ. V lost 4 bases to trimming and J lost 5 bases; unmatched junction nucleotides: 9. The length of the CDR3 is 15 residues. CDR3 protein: CASSLPRQGIDTQYF. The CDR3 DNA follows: TGCGCCAGCAGCCTACCTCGACAGGGGATAGATACGCAGTATTTT.

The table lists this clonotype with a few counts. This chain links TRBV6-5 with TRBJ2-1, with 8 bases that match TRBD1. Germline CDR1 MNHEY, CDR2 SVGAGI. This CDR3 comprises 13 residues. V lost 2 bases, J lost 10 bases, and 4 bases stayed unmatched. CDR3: CASSYRTGKEQFF. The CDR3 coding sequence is TGTGCCAGCAGTTACAGGACAGGGAAGGAGCAGTTCTTC.

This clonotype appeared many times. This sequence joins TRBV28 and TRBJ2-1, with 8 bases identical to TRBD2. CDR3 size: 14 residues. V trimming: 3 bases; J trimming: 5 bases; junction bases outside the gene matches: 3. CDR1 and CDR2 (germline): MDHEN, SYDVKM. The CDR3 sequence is CASSFTGRDNEQFF. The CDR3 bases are TGTGCCAGCAGTTTTACCGGGAGGGACAATGAGCAGTTCTTC.

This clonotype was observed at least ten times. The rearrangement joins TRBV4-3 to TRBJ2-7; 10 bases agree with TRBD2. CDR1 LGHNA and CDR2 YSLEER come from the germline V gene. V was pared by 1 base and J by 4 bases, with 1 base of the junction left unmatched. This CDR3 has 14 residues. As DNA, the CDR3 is TGCGCCAGCAGCCAAGTTAGCGGGGGGTACGAGCAGTACTTC. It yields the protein CASSQVSGGYEQYF.

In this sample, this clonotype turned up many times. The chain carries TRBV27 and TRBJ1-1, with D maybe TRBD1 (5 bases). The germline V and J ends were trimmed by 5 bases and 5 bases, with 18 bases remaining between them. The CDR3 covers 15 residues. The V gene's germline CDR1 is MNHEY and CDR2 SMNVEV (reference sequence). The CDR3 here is CASSPAGRRGTEAFF. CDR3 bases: TGTGCCAGCAGTCCCGCGGGGCGGAGAGGGACTGAAGCTTTCTTT.